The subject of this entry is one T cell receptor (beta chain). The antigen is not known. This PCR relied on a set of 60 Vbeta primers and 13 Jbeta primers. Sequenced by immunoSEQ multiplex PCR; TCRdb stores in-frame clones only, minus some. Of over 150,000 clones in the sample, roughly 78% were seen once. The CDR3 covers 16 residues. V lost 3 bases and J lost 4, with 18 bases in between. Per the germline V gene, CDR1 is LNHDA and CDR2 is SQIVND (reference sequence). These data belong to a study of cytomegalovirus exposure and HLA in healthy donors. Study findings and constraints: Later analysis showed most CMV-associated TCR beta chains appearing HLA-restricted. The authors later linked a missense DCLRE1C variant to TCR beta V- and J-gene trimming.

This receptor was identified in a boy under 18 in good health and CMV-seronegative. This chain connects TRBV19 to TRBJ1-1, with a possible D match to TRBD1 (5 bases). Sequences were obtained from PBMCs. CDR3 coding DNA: TGTGCCAGTAGTATCGTTCTGGGCAGGGAGGCCACTGAAGCTTTCTTT. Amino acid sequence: CASSIVLGREATEAFF. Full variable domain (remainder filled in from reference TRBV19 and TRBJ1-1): DGGITQSPKYLFRKEGQNVTLSCEQNLNHDAMYWYRQDPGQGLRLIYYSQIVNDFQKGDIAEGYSVSREKKESFPLTVTSAQKNPTAFYLCASSIVLGREATEAFFGQGTRLTVV.